This record looks at one TCR beta chain sequence and its context. The antigen is not known. The data originate from a study of cytomegalovirus exposure and HLA in healthy donors. Study-level background: As released early, the data held 85 million to 95 million unique TCRs from HLA-typed donors.

It was with 60 Vbeta and 13 Jbeta primers that the PCR ran. Assay: immunoSEQ multiplex PCR; the TCRdb copy retains only in-frame clones and omits some. The sample contains about 93,000 clones, 78% of which appear only once. Whole-study results and caveats: For most TCR beta V segments, an earlier analysis put the productive rate at about 90% or about 30% of the time. Some V segments, TRBV6-2 and TRBV6-3 among them, were indistinguishable and were therefore excluded.

The CDR3 consists of 15 residues. In germline, CDR1 is SGHVS, CDR2 FQNEAQ. The V and J ends lost 2 bases and 5 bases respectively, with 12 bases between them. Sequencing used PBMCs. This TCR derives from a woman aged 40 to 50 in good health and CMV-seronegative. The rearrangement joins TRBV7-8 to TRBJ2-2; weak D call: TRBD1 (6 bases). Here the CDR3 DNA reads TGTGCCAGCAGCTTAATGGGGGCTACTACCGGGGAGCTGTTTTTT. Translated, it gives CASSLMGATTGELFF.